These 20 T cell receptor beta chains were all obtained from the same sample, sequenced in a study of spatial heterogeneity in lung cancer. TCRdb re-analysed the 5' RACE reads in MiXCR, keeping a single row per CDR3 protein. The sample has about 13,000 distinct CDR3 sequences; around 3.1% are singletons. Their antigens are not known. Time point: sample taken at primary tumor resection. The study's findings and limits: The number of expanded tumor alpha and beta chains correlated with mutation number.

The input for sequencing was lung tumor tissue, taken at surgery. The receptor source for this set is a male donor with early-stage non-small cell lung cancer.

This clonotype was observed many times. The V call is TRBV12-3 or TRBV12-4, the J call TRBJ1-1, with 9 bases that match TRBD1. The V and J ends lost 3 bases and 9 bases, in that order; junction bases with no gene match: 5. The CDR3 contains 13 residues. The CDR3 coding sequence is TGTGCCAGCAGTTTCGAACAGGGGGCAAAAGCTTTCTTT. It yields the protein CASSFEQGAKAFF.

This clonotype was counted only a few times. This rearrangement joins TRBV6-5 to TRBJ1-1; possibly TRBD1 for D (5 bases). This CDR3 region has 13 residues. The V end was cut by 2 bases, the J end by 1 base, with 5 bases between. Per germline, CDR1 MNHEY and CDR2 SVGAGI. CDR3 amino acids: CASSYRGNTEAFF. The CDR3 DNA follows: TGTGCCAGCAGTTACAGGGGGAACACTGAAGCTTTCTTT.

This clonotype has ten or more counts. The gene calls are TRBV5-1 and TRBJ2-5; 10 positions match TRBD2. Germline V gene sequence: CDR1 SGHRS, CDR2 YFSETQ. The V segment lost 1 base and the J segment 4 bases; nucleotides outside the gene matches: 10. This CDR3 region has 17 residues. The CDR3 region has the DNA TGCGCCAGCAGCTTGATTTCCAAGCGGGGGGGCCGAGAGACCCAGTACTTC. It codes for CASSLISKRGGRETQYF. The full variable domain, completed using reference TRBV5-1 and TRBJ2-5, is KAGVTQTPRYLIKTRGQQVTLSCSPISGHRSVSWYQQTPGQGLQFLFEYFSETQRNKGNFPGRFSGRQFSNSRSEMNVSTLELGDSALYLCASSLISKRGGRETQYFGPGTRLLVL.

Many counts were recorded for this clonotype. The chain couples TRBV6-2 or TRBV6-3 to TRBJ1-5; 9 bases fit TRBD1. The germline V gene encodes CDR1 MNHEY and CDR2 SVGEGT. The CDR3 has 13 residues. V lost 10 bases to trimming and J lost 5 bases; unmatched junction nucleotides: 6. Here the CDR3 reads CATKDRGYQPQHF. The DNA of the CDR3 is TGTGCCACTAAGGACAGGGGTTATCAGCCCCAGCATTTT.

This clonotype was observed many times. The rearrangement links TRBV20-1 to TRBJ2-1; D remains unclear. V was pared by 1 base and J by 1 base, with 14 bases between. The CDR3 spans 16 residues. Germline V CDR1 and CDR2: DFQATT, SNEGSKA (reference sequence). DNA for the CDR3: TGCAGTGCTAGAGCCGTATCAGGAGTTTCCTACAATGAGCAGTTCTTC. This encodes CSARAVSGVSYNEQFF.

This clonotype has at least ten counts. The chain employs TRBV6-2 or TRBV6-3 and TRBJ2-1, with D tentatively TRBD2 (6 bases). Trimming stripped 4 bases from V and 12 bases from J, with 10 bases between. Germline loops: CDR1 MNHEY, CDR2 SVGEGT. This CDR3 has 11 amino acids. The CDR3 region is CASSSRELQFF. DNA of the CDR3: TGTGCCAGCAGTTCCCGGGAGCTGCAGTTCTTC.

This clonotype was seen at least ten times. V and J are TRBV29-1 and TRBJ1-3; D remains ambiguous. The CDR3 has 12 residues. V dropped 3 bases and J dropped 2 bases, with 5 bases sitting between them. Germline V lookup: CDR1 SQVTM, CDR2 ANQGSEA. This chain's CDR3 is CSVDTPGNTIYF. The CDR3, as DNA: TGCAGCGTTGACACCCCTGGAAACACCATATATTTT. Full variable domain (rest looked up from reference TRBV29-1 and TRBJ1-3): SAVISQKPSRDICQRGTSLTIQCQVDSQVTMMFWYRQQPGQSLTLIATANQGSEATYESGFVIDKFPISRPNLTFSTLTVSNMSPEDSSIYLCSVDTPGNTIYFGEGSWLTVV.

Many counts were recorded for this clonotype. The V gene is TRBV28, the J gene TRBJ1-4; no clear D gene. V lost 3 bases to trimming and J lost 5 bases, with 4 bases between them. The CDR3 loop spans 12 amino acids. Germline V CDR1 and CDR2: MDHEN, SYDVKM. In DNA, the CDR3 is TGTGCCAGCAGTTTGAAAAATGAAAAACTGTTTTTT. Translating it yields CASSLKNEKLFF. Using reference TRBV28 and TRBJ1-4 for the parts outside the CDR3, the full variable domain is DVKVTQSSRYLVKRTGEKVFLECVQDMDHENMFWYRQDPGLGLRLIYFSYDVKMKEKGDIPEGYSVSREKKERFSLILESASTNQTSMYLCASSLKNEKLFFGSGTQLSVL.

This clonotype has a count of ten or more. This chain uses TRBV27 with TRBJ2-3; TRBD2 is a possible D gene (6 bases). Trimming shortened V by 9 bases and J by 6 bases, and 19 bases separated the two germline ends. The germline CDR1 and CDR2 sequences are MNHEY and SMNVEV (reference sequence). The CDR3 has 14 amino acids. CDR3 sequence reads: CASRAAGRSDTQYF. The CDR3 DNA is TGTGCCAGTCGCGCGGCAGGGAGGTCGGATACGCAGTATTTT.

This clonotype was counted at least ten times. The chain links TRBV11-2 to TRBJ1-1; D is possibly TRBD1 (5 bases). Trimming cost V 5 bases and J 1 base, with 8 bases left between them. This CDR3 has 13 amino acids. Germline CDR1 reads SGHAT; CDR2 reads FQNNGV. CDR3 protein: CASSLGPNTEAFF. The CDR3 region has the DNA TGTGCCAGCAGCCTGGGACCGAACACTGAAGCTTTCTTT.

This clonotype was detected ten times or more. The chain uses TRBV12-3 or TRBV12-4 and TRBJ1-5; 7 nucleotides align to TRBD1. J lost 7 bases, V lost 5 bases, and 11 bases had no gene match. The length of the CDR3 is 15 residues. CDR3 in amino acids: CASSPSETGRQPQHF. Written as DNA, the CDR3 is TGTGCCAGCAGTCCAAGCGAGACAGGGAGACAGCCCCAGCATTTT.

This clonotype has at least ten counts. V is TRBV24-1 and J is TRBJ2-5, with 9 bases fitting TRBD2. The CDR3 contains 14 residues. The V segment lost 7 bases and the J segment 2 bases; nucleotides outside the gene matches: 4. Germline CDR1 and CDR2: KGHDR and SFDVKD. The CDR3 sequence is CATRQSGGQETQYF. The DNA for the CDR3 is TGTGCCACCAGGCAAAGCGGGGGGCAAGAGACCCAGTACTTC.

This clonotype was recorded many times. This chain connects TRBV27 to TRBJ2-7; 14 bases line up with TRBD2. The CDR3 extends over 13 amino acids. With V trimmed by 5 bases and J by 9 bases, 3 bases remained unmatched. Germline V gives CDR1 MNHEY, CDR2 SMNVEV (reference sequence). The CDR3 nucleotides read TGTGCCAGCAGTCTGGGACTAGCGGGGGTGCAGTACTTC. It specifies CASSLGLAGVQYF.

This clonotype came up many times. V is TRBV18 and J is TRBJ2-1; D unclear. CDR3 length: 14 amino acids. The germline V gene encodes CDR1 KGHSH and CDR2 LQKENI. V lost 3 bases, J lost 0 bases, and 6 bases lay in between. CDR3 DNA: TGTGCCAGCTCACCCAGGAGCTCCTACAATGAGCAGTTCTTC. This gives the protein CASSPRSSYNEQFF.

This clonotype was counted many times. CDR3 DNA sequence: TGTGCCAGCAGCCAAGATCCAGGGGCGCCTTATGGCTACACCTTC. Translated: CASSQDPGAPYGYTF. V usage is TRBV4-2 and J usage is TRBJ1-2, with TRBD1 as a possible D gene (6 bases). CDR1 LGHNA and CDR2 YNFKEQ come from the germline V gene. The ends were cut back, 0 bases at V and 5 bases at J, with 13 bases in the middle. This CDR3 contains 15 residues.

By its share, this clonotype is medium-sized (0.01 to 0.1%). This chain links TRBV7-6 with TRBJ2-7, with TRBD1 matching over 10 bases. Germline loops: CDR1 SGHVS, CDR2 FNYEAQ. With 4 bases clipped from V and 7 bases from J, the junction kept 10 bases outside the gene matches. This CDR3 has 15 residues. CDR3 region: CASSSLGQGSQEQYF. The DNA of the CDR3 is TGTGCCAGCAGCTCCTTGGGACAGGGGAGCCAAGAGCAGTACTTC.

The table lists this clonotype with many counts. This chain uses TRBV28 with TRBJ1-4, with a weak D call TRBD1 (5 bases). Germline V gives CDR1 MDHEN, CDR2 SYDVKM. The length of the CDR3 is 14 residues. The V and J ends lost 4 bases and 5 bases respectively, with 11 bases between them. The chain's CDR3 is CASSSGTENEKLFF. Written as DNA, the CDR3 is TGTGCCAGCAGTTCCGGGACGGAGAATGAAAAACTGTTTTTT.

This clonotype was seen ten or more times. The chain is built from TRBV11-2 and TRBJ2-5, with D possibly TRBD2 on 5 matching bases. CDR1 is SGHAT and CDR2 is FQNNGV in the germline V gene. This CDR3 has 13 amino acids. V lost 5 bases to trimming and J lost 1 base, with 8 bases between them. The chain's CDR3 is CASSPGVQETQYF. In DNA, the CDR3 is TGTGCCAGCAGCCCCGGGGTCCAAGAGACCCAGTACTTC.

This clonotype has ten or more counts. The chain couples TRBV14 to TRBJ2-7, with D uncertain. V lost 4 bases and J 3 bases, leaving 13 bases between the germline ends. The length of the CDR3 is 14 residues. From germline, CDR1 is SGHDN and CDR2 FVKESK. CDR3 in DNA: TGTGCCAGCAGCCGGGAAATCAAGCGCTACGAGCAGTACTTC. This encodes CASSREIKRYEQYF.

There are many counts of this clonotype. The CDR3 nucleotides are TGTGCCATCAGTGGCGGGGCGATGAGCACTGAAGCTTTCTTT. The encoded protein is CAISGGAMSTEAFF. The V and J genes are TRBV10-3 and TRBJ1-1; weak D call: TRBD1 (5 bases). This CDR3 comprises 14 residues. The germline gives CDR1 ENHRY, CDR2 SYGVKD. Trimming removed 4 bases from V and 4 bases from J, with 13 bases in between.